Following are 28 T cell receptor beta chains from one sample sequenced in a study of T cell responses to AZD1222 COVID-19 vaccine. Produced via immunoSEQ multiplex PCR; TCRdb's table is partial and in-frame only. The sample records more than 110,000 clones, approximately 90% being singletons. The sample was peripheral blood, taken 28 days after the second AZD1222 dose. Receptors originate from an adult who received the AZD1222 COVID-19 vaccine.

This rearrangement joins TRBV6-5 to TRBJ2-5, with D tentatively TRBD1 or TRBD2 (5 bases each). The CDR3 has 13 amino acids. The V end lost 4 bases, the J end lost 4 bases, and 10 bases lay between the germline ends. CDR1 and CDR2 (germline): MNHEY, SVGAGI. The CDR3 spells CASSSQGPETQYF. CDR3 sequence (DNA): TGTGCCAGCAGTTCCCAGGGACCAGAGACCCAGTACTTC.

The chain employs TRBV28 and TRBJ1-1, with 8 bases lining up with TRBD1. CDR3 length equals 15 residues. CDR1 MDHEN and CDR2 SYDVKM come from the germline V gene. V gave up 5 bases and J gave up 6 bases; unmatched junction bases: 11. DNA of the CDR3: TGTGCCAGCAGTCCTGACAGGGGTAGTATAGCTGAAGCTTTCTTT. This sequence encodes CASSPDRGSIAEAFF.

The chain combines TRBV7-9 with TRBJ2-1, with 11 bases that match TRBD2. From germline, CDR1 is SEHNR and CDR2 FQNEAQ (reference sequence). The J segment lost 8 bases and the V segment lost 5 bases, leaving 8 bases of the junction unmatched. The CDR3 is 15 residues long. CDR3: CASSHRLAGKDEQFF. As DNA, the CDR3 is TGTGCCAGCAGCCACCGACTAGCGGGAAAAGATGAGCAGTTCTTC.

The chain employs TRBV6-6 and TRBJ1-5; TRBD1 matches 10 bases. Trimming took 2 bases from V and 7 from J; bases not matched to a gene: 8. The CDR3 extends over 16 amino acids. The germline V gene encodes CDR1 MNHNY and CDR2 SVGAGI (reference sequence). The CDR3 DNA reads TGTGCCAGCAGTTACCAGCAAGGACAGGGGGGCCAGCCCCAGCATTTT. Its protein product is CASSYQQGQGGQPQHF.

This clone showed up just once. The rearrangement uses TRBV10-3 and TRBJ2-7; TRBD2 is a possible D gene (6 bases). Trimming shortened V by 1 base and J by 5 bases, and 15 bases separated the two germline ends. CDR3 length equals 15 residues. Germline lookup yields CDR1 ENHRY and CDR2 SYGVKD. This chain's CDR3 is CAISELAGMGNEQYF. DNA of the CDR3: TGTGCCATCAGTGAGTTGGCGGGAATGGGTAACGAGCAGTACTTC.

This rearrangement joins TRBV11-2 to TRBJ1-1; 9 bases agree with TRBD1. From germline, CDR1 is SGHAT and CDR2 FQNNGV. V lost 4 bases, J lost 4 bases, and 1 base stayed unmatched. This CDR3 spans 13 amino acids. The DNA of the CDR3 is TGTGCCAGCAGCTCACAGGGGGCCACTGAAGCTTTCTTT. This gives the protein CASSSQGATEAFF. The whole variable domain, remainder taken from reference TRBV11-2 and TRBJ1-1, is EAGVAQSPRYKIIEKRQSVAFWCNPISGHATLYWYQQILGQGPKLLIQFQNNGVVDDSQLPKDRFSAERLKGVDSTLKIQPAKLEDSAVYLCASSSQGATEAFFGQGTRLTVV.

This chain links TRBV6-5 with TRBJ1-5; 7 positions agree with TRBD1. J gave up 6 bases and V 6 bases, and 8 bases lay outside the gene matches. This CDR3 is 14 amino acids long. CDR1 MNHEY and CDR2 SVGAGI come from the germline V gene. The CDR3 region is CASRSTGLVQPQHF. Written as DNA, the CDR3 is TGTGCCAGCAGGTCGACAGGGTTGGTTCAGCCCCAGCATTTT.

The CDR3 loop is CASRKGNEKLFF. The DNA of the CDR3 is TGCGCCAGCAGGAAAGGAAATGAAAAACTGTTTTTT. V usage is TRBV4-1 and J usage is TRBJ1-4; the D is unclear. Germline loops: CDR1 MGHRA, CDR2 YSYEKL. The CDR3 loop spans 12 amino acids. The V gene lost 6 bases and the J gene lost 5 bases, with 7 bases spanning the gap.

This chain links TRBV11-3 with TRBJ2-7; 7 nucleotides match TRBD2. Unmatched junction bases numbered 4, after V lost 0 bases and J lost 2 bases. From germline, CDR1 is SGHNT and CDR2 YENEEA. The CDR3 is 15 amino acids. The CDR3 DNA sequence: TGTGCCAGCAGCTTAGAATCTAGCGGAACCTACGAGCAGTACTTC. Translating gives CASSLESSGTYEQYF.

J is TRBJ2-7 and V is TRBV29-1; no clear D. The CDR3 is 13 residues long. V lost 1 base and J 3 bases, leaving 10 bases between the germline ends. From germline, CDR1 is SQVTM and CDR2 ANQGSEA. The CDR3 loop reads CSVEGRSLYEQYF. The CDR3 region has the DNA TGCAGCGTTGAAGGCAGGTCACTCTACGAGCAGTACTTC.

This chain links TRBV5-1 with TRBJ1-2; D is perhaps TRBD1 (5 bases). Germline V gene sequence: CDR1 SGHRS, CDR2 YFSETQ. CDR3 size: 15 residues. Trimming removed 0 bases from V and 4 bases from J, with 13 bases in between. CDR3 loop: CASSLEAGLGYGYTF. The CDR3 DNA sequence: TGCGCCAGCAGCTTGGAGGCAGGGTTAGGCTATGGCTACACCTTC.

This chain's CDR3 is CASSRRDRELEQYF. DNA of the CDR3: TGTGCCAGCAGTCGTCGGGACCGAGAACTCGAGCAGTACTTC. The chain employs TRBV27 and TRBJ2-7; D assignment may be TRBD1 or TRBD2 (5 bases each). Germline CDR1 and CDR2: MNHEY and SMNVEV (reference sequence). The length of the CDR3 is 14 residues. V lost 5 bases to trimming and J lost 6 bases, with 17 bases between them.

The chain carries TRBV27 and TRBJ1-5, with D uncertain. The V and J ends lost 3 bases and 3 bases respectively, with 6 bases between them. CDR3 length equals 13 residues. Germline assignment: CDR1 MNHEY and CDR2 SMNVEV (reference sequence). The CDR3 region is CASSFGDNQPQHF. The DNA for the CDR3 is TGTGCCAGCAGTTTCGGGGACAATCAGCCCCAGCATTTT.

The rearrangement joins TRBV27 to TRBJ2-3; weak D call: TRBD2 (6 bases). This CDR3 contains 14 residues. Germline CDR1 is MNHEY and CDR2 is SMNVEV (reference sequence). The ends were cut back, 3 bases at V and 0 bases at J, with 7 bases in the middle. For the CDR3, the DNA is TGTGCCAGCAGTTTGCGGGGTAGCACAGATACGCAGTATTTT. Encoded protein: CASSLRGSTDTQYF.

The chain links TRBV3-1 (or the pseudogene TRBV3-2) to TRBJ1-4; D might be TRBD1 (5 bases). V lost 4 bases to trimming and J lost 5 bases, with 14 bases between them. Germline-derived CDR1 and CDR2 are LGHDT and YNNKEL (reference sequence). The CDR3 consists of 15 residues. The CDR3 spells CASSPAGRGNEKLFF. CDR3 bases: TGTGCCAGCAGCCCCGCAGGGAGAGGAAATGAAAAACTGTTTTTT.

Regarding this clone: At one of its ends the junction is not consistent with the germline gene, which may arise from a read error. V and J are TRBV29-1 and TRBJ1-4; TRBD1 is a possible D gene (5 bases). CDR1 is SQVTM and CDR2 is ANQGSEA in the germline V gene. The CDR3 is 12 amino acids. CDR3 nucleotides: TGCAGCGTTGGGGACGCTAATGTAAAACTGTTTTTT. Protein: CSVGDANVKLFF.

This clone was detected only a few times. The J gene is TRBJ1-6, the V gene TRBV30, with 8 bases fitting TRBD1. Per germline, CDR1 GTSNPN and CDR2 SVGIG (reference sequence). The CDR3 contains 14 residues. V dropped 5 bases and J dropped 9; count of bases not matched to a gene: 9. The CDR3 bases are TGTGCCTGGCGCGTCCAGGGGGCAGGTTCACCCCTCCACTTT. This gives the protein CAWRVQGAGSPLHF. Looking up the rest from reference TRBV30 and TRBJ1-6 gives the full variable domain: SQTIHQWPATLVQPVGSPLSLECTVEGTSNPNLYWYRQAAGRGLQLLFYSVGIGQISSEVPQNLSASRPQDRQFILSSKKLLLSDSGFYLCAWRVQGAGSPLHFGNGTRLTVT.

J is TRBJ2-2 and V is TRBV3-1 (or the pseudogene TRBV3-2); TRBD2 is a possible D gene (6 bases). CDR1 and CDR2 from the germline V gene are LGHDT and YNNKEL (reference sequence). This CDR3 region has 15 residues. V gave up 0 bases and J gave up 7 bases, with 12 bases separating them. This chain's CDR3 is CASSQDGGVVGELFF. DNA for the CDR3: TGTGCCAGCAGCCAAGACGGGGGAGTGGTCGGGGAGCTGTTTTTT.

The V gene is TRBV19, the J gene TRBJ1-1, with D perhaps matching TRBD1 (6 bases). This CDR3 region has 15 residues. V was cut by 7 bases and J by 5 bases, with 20 bases left in between. Germline CDR1 LNHDA, CDR2 SQIVND (reference sequence). The CDR3 DNA reads TGTGCCAGTACCATCAAGGTGGGCAGGGGAACTGAAGCTTTCTTT. Encoded protein: CASTIKVGRGTEAFF.

The chain employs TRBV28 and TRBJ1-5; D unclear. The CDR3 runs 13 residues. V lost 7 bases and J 2 bases, leaving 9 bases between the germline ends. Germline V gene data show CDR1 as MDHEN and CDR2 as SYDVKM. This chain's CDR3 is CASIGPGNQPQHF. Here the CDR3 DNA reads TGTGCCAGCATAGGGCCTGGCAATCAGCCCCAGCATTTT.

This sequence joins TRBV10-2 and TRBJ2-2; D unresolved. Germline-derived CDR1 and CDR2 are WSHSY and SAAADI. There are 14 residues in the CDR3. V lost 4 bases to trimming and J lost 2 bases, with 8 bases between them. The CDR3 coding sequence is TGCGCCAGCAGTGCCTTTGAAAACACCGGGGAGCTGTTTTTT. Translating it yields CASSAFENTGELFF.

The chain recombines TRBV6-1 with TRBJ1-6; D perhaps matches TRBD1 (5 bases). The CDR3 is 15 residues long. Germline V CDR1 and CDR2: MNHNS, SASEGT. V lost 0 bases and J lost 8, with 11 bases in between. CDR3 region: CASSEAGGSYSPLHF. DNA for the CDR3: TGTGCCAGCAGTGAAGCTGGGGGGTCGTATTCACCCCTCCACTTT.

This clone has more than one count but fewer than ten. The J gene is TRBJ2-7, the V gene TRBV5-4; 8 bases line up with TRBD1. Germline V gene lookup returns CDR1 SGHNT and CDR2 YYREEE (reference sequence). The CDR3 has 14 amino acids. V was clipped by 4 bases and J by 1 base; unmatched bases: 4. As DNA, the CDR3 is TGTGCCAGCAGCGGGCGACAGGGGTCCTACGAGCAGTACTTC. Protein: CASSGRQGSYEQYF.

This sequence joins TRBV7-6 and TRBJ2-3; 10 bases map to TRBD2. The CDR3 runs to 16 residues. Trimming took 2 bases from V and 7 from J; bases not matched to a gene: 9. In germline, CDR1 is SGHVS, CDR2 FNYEAQ. The CDR3 DNA reads as TGTGCCAGCAGCTTAAAGGCTAGCGGGAGTGACAATACGCAGTATTTT. It specifies CASSLKASGSDNTQYF.

This clone turned up a few times. The chain links TRBV9 to TRBJ2-3; 12 nucleotides match TRBD2. The ends lost 0 bases at V and 5 bases at J; junction bases unmatched: 4. Germline lookup yields CDR1 SGDLS and CDR2 YYNGEE. There are 16 residues in the CDR3. The CDR3 loop is CASSVDLAGGVDTQYF. DNA of the CDR3: TGTGCCAGCAGCGTAGACCTAGCGGGAGGGGTAGATACGCAGTATTTT.

V gene TRBV6-5 combines with J gene TRBJ2-1; the D gene is possibly TRBD1 (6 bases). The germline V gene has CDR1 MNHEY and CDR2 SVGAGI. CDR3 length: 15 amino acids. The V end was cut by 0 bases, the J end by 4 bases, with 10 bases between. As DNA, the CDR3 is TGTGCCAGCAGTTACTCGGGGACACTTTACAATGAGCAGTTCTTC. Translation gives CASSYSGTLYNEQFF.

This chain uses TRBV5-6 with TRBJ2-4; D possibly corresponds to TRBD1 (6 bases). The CDR3 covers 13 residues. Germline V CDR1 and CDR2: SGHDT, YYEEEE. Trimming removed 8 bases from V and 0 bases from J, with 9 bases in between. This chain's CDR3 is CARTGLAKNIQYF. CDR3 in DNA: TGTGCCAGAACAGGGCTAGCCAAAAACATTCAGTACTTC.

The chain has TRBV28 and TRBJ2-2, with 8 bases lining up with TRBD1. CDR3 length: 15 amino acids. The germline V gene encodes CDR1 MDHEN and CDR2 SYDVKM. Trimming took 7 bases from V and 1 from J; bases not matched to a gene: 5. As DNA, the CDR3 is TGTGCCAGCATGCCCGGGACAGGGAACACCGGGGAGCTGTTTTTT. Protein product: CASMPGTGNTGELFF.